Only a few counts were recorded for the clone carrying this T cell receptor beta chain. The entry originates in a study of T-cell memory formation after mild COVID-19. The CDR3 runs to 16 residues. Germline-derived CDR1 and CDR2 are SGHNT and YYREEE (reference sequence). V lost 4 bases and J 4 bases, leaving 21 bases between the germline ends. A 5'RACE reaction primed in the constant segment made cDNA libraries of TCR alpha and TCR beta, and these carried sample barcodes and UMIs. Each CDR3 protein is one row after TCRdb ran MiXCR on the 5' RACE reads. The sample consists of more than 150,000 distinct CDR3 sequences, around 18% of them appearing once.

The sequenced material came from PBMCs or a T cell subset sorted from them (not recorded which). The source of this sequence is a man between 18 and 35 years old who had mild COVID-19 (a few samples of this study predate the infection). Cell type and time point are not known. The chain employs TRBV5-4 and TRBJ2-7; D possibly uses TRBD1 or TRBD2 (6 bases each). CDR3 bases: TGTGCCAGCAGCCCGGCCCACAGGGTGGGAGGTTACGAGCAGTACTTC. Its protein product is CASSPAHRVGGYEQYF.